The 28 T cell receptor beta chains given below trace back to one sample, sequenced in a study of regulatory T cells in long-lasting Graves disease. To make TCR beta libraries, researchers used iRepertoire HTBI primers and Arm-PCR of CDR3 regions. One entry per CDR3 protein results from TCRdb running MiXCR on the multiplex PCR reads. The sample lists 200,000 to 250,000 distinct CDR3 sequences; roughly 18% were seen once. Time point in this sample: newly diagnosed GD, antithyroid drugs for less than 3 months. Extracted RNA from PBMCs served as the source of the TCR library. The same data also went into a second study, on T cells in Graves' hyperthyroidism and ophthalmopathy.

The sequencing used peripheral blood mononuclear cells (PBMCs), collected at new diagnosis, from a patient treated with antithyroid drugs. These receptors were taken from a woman between 25 and 40 years old with Graves disease.

This clonotype was seen many times. V is TRBV11-2 and J is TRBJ1-6, with 9 bases identical to TRBD1. The CDR3 loop spans 16 amino acids. The junction had 6 bases not matched to a gene; V was cut back by 1 base and J by 8 bases. The germline gives CDR1 SGHAT, CDR2 FQNNGV. CDR3 bases: TGTGCCAGCAGCTTAGTCGGGACAGGGCTTGATTCACCCCTCCACTTT. As protein: CASSLVGTGLDSPLHF. The variable domain in full, completed from reference TRBV11-2 and TRBJ1-6, reads EAGVAQSPRYKIIEKRQSVAFWCNPISGHATLYWYQQILGQGPKLLIQFQNNGVVDDSQLPKDRFSAERLKGVDSTLKIQPAKLEDSAVYLCASSLVGTGLDSPLHFGNGTRLTVT.

This clonotype has only one observation. The chain combines TRBV6-2 or TRBV6-3 with TRBJ2-4, with D unresolved. Germline values: CDR1 MNHEY, CDR2 SVGEGT. The CDR3 is made up of 12 amino acids. V shed 4 bases and J shed 2 bases, with 3 bases lying between them. The CDR3 DNA reads TGTGCCAGCAGTTGGACCAAAAACATTCAGTACTTC. It codes for CASSWTKNIQYF.

A remark on this clonotype: A read error may produce the germline difference seen at one junction end. The rearrangement joins TRBV28 to TRBJ1-5; the match to TRBD1 covers 7 bases. The CDR3 runs 16 residues. Germline assignment: CDR1 MDHEN and CDR2 SYDVKM. CDR3 DNA sequence: TGTGCCAACAGTTTCCCTCGGACAGGAGGGTATCAGCCCCAGCATTTT. This gives the protein CANSFPRTGGYQPQHF. Looking up the rest from reference TRBV28 and TRBJ1-5 gives the full variable domain: DVKVTQSSRYLVKRTGEKVFLECVQDMDHENMFWYRQDPGLGLRLIYFSYDVKMKEKGDIPEGYSVSREKKERFSLILESASTNQTSMYLCANSFPRTGGYQPQHFGDGTRLSIL.

This clonotype was picked up many times. This sequence joins TRBV18 and TRBJ1-2, with D unclear. Germline V lookup: CDR1 KGHSH, CDR2 LQKENI. The CDR3 length is 14 residues. V was clipped by 0 bases and J by 9 bases, with 14 bases between them. CDR3 DNA sequence: TGTGCCAGCTCACCACCGGGCCAGTCCAGAAGCTACACCTTC. It translates to CASSPPGQSRSYTF.

At least ten counts were recorded for this clonotype. The rearrangement uses TRBV11-2 and TRBJ1-2; TRBD1 is a possible D gene (5 bases). This CDR3 spans 12 amino acids. Germline-derived CDR1 and CDR2 are SGHAT and FQNNGV. Trimming stripped 6 bases from V and 7 bases from J, with 12 bases between. CDR3 DNA sequence: TGTGCCAGCAGTCGGGACCTCCTTGGCTACACCTTC. It is translated as CASSRDLLGYTF.

In its sample, this clonotype was seen a few times. This may come from a read error, since a much larger clone is one base off. V and J are TRBV20-1 and TRBJ2-3; 14 bases align to TRBD2. Germline loops: CDR1 DFQATT, CDR2 SNEGSKA (reference sequence). The CDR3 sequence is 18 residues long. The CDR3 DNA reads TGCAGTGCTAGAGTGACTAGCGGGGGGGCCGCTTTGGCAGATACGCAGTGTTTT. The encoded protein is CSARVTSGGAALADTQCF.

This chain uses TRBV11-2 with TRBJ2-7; TRBD2 agrees at 15 bases. The CDR3 contains 18 residues. With 6 bases clipped from V and 0 bases from J, the junction kept 9 bases outside the gene matches. The germline V gene encodes CDR1 SGHAT and CDR2 FQNNGV. The DNA for the CDR3 is TGTGCCAGCAGAGGACTAGCGGGAGGGCTGAGAAGCTCCTACGAGCAGTACTTC. This encodes CASRGLAGGLRSSYEQYF.

This clonotype was observed at least ten times. The chain uses TRBV5-1 and TRBJ2-2, with TRBD1 matching over 9 bases. Germline CDR1 and CDR2: SGHRS and YFSETQ. The V segment lost 4 bases and the J segment 4 bases; nucleotides outside the gene matches: 5. CDR3 size: 15 residues. Here the CDR3 DNA reads TGCGCCAGCAGCCCGGGACAGGGCCGCACCGGGGAGCTGTTTTTT. Residues: CASSPGQGRTGELFF. The whole variable domain, filled in from reference TRBV5-1 and TRBJ2-2, reads KAGVTQTPRYLIKTRGQQVTLSCSPISGHRSVSWYQQTPGQGLQFLFEYFSETQRNKGNFPGRFSGRQFSNSRSEMNVSTLELGDSALYLCASSPGQGRTGELFFGEGSRLTVL.

This clonotype occurred many times. The J gene is TRBJ2-7, the V gene TRBV5-1; D remains unclear. Per germline, CDR1 SGHRS and CDR2 YFSETQ. V lost 0 bases, J lost 2 bases, and 9 bases lay in between. The CDR3 length is 14 residues. As DNA, the CDR3 is TGCGCCAGCAGCTTGGGTGGTACCGCCTACGAGCAGTACTTC. Residues: CASSLGGTAYEQYF.

This clonotype was counted at least ten times. The chain combines TRBV3-1 with TRBJ2-3; TRBD1 agrees at 9 bases. The V gene's germline CDR1 is LGHDT and CDR2 YNNKEL (reference sequence). This CDR3 has 16 residues. V was pared by 4 bases and J by 6 bases, with 11 bases of the junction left unmatched. Here the CDR3 reads CASSPDRGRFRDTQYF. In DNA form, the CDR3 reads TGTGCCAGCAGCCCGGACAGGGGCCGCTTTCGGGATACGCAGTATTTT.

V and J are TRBV2 and TRBJ2-5, with 9 bases aligning to TRBD2. Germline assignment: CDR1 SNHLY and CDR2 FYNNEI. V lost 6 bases to trimming and J lost 3 bases; unmatched junction nucleotides: 8. The CDR3 runs to 15 residues. CDR3 nucleotide sequence: TGTGCCAGCAGGGCGCGGGTAGCGGGAGAAGAGACCCAGTACTTC. Translation: CASRARVAGEETQYF.

This clonotype was seen many times. V usage is TRBV19 and J usage is TRBJ1-5; 10 nucleotides align to TRBD1. The CDR3 extends over 15 amino acids. The germline CDR1 and CDR2 sequences are LNHDA and SQIVND (reference sequence). Unmatched junction bases numbered 4, after V lost 4 bases and J lost 4 bases. The CDR3 nucleotides are TGTGCCAGTAGTACAGGACAGGGGGAAAATCAGCCCCAGCATTTT. Its protein product is CASSTGQGENQPQHF. Using reference TRBV19 and TRBJ1-5 for the parts outside the CDR3, the full variable domain is DGGITQSPKYLFRKEGQNVTLSCEQNLNHDAMYWYRQDPGQGLRLIYYSQIVNDFQKGDIAEGYSVSREKKESFPLTVTSAQKNPTAFYLCASSTGQGENQPQHFGDGTRLSIL.

This clonotype was observed many times. The chain links TRBV27 to TRBJ2-2, with 7 bases aligning to TRBD1. Germline V CDR1 and CDR2: MNHEY, SMNVEV (reference sequence). The CDR3 totals 16 residues. The J segment lost 6 bases and the V segment lost 5 bases, leaving 12 bases of the junction unmatched. The DNA of the CDR3 is TGTGCCAGCAGTCCTCAACTCCGGCAGGGGGCCGGGGAGCTGTTTTTT. Translated, it gives CASSPQLRQGAGELFF.

The chain employs TRBV12-3 or TRBV12-4 and TRBJ1-5, with TRBD1 matching over 10 bases. The V and J ends lost 3 bases and 8 bases, in that order; junction bases with no gene match: 13. The CDR3 is 17 residues long. The CDR3 sequence is CASSLGSPRQGAKPQHF. DNA of the CDR3: TGTGCCAGCAGTTTGGGGTCCCCACGACAGGGGGCAAAGCCCCAGCATTTT.

This clonotype has at least ten counts. The CDR3 region is CSGIGKAEYEQYF. The CDR3 region has the DNA TGCAGTGGAATCGGCAAGGCGGAGTACGAGCAGTACTTC. The chain has TRBV20-1 and TRBJ2-7; D is unresolved. Trimming removed 7 bases at V and 4 bases at J, with 17 bases between. The germline gives CDR1 DFQATT, CDR2 SNEGSKA (reference sequence). This CDR3 has 13 residues.

This clonotype was observed a few times. The V and J genes are TRBV30 and TRBJ1-5; D is unresolved. The germline CDR1 and CDR2 sequences are GTSNPN and SVGIG (reference sequence). Trimming left V 3 bases short and J 1 base short, with 13 bases between. The CDR3 length is 15 residues. CDR3 in amino acids: CAWSPTHYSNQPQHF. CDR3 DNA: TGTGCCTGGAGCCCCACTCATTACAGCAATCAGCCCCAGCATTTT.

At least ten counts were recorded for this clonotype. The chain links TRBV16 to TRBJ1-2; 10 positions match TRBD1. V was pared by 4 bases and J by 8 bases, with 16 bases of the junction left unmatched. The CDR3 length is 17 residues. Per germline, CDR1 KGHSY and CDR2 FQNENV. The CDR3 loop is CASSPPSPYDRGHGYTF. The CDR3 DNA sequence: TGTGCCAGCAGCCCCCCCTCACCCTACGACAGGGGGCACGGCTACACCTTC.

In this sample, this clonotype turned up many times. The chain has TRBV7-2 and TRBJ2-3; D is unclear. Deletions cut 1 base from V and 4 bases from J, with 6 bases between. From germline, CDR1 is SGHTA and CDR2 FQGNSA. CDR3 length: 13 amino acids. In DNA, the CDR3 is TGTGCCAGCAGCTTAGTAATGGCAGATACGCAGTATTTT. Translation: CASSLVMADTQYF.

This clonotype has a count of ten or more. The chain is built from TRBV2 and TRBJ2-5; D remains unclear. CDR1 and CDR2 (germline): SNHLY, FYNNEI. Trimming shortened V by 5 bases and J by 8 bases, and 9 bases separated the two germline ends. This CDR3 has 11 amino acids. CDR3 sequence: CASSNIGTQYF. The CDR3 region has the DNA TGTGCCAGCAGTAACATCGGAACCCAGTACTTC.

Details on this clonotype: A far larger clone is off by one base, so a read error is likely. The gene calls are TRBV9 and TRBJ1-2, with 7 bases lining up with TRBD1. V shed 4 bases, J shed 7 bases, and the junction held 1 base outside the gene matches. CDR1 and CDR2 from the germline V gene are SGDLS and YYNGEE. This CDR3 has 11 residues. CDR3 sequence: CASSRGLGYTF. The CDR3 DNA is TGTGCCAGCAGCAGGGGGCTTGGCTACACCTTC. The variable domain in full, with the rest retrieved from reference TRBV9 and TRBJ1-2, is DSGVTQTPKHLITATGQRVTLRCSPRSGDLSVYWYQQSLDQGLQFLIQYYNGEERAKGNILERFSAQQFPDLHSELNLSSLELGDSALYFCASSRGLGYTFGSGTRLTVV.

CDR3 DNA sequence: TGTGCCAGCAGTTCAGGACTGAGCACAGATACGCAGTATTTT. Encoded protein: CASSSGLSTDTQYF. The chain carries TRBV6-2 or TRBV6-3 and TRBJ2-3, with a weak D call TRBD2 (5 bases). The CDR3 sequence is 14 residues long. Germline V CDR1 and CDR2: MNHEY, SVGEGT. Trimming took 4 bases from V and 0 from J, leaving 8 bases between them.

As concerns this clonotype: Only one base separates this from a far larger clonotype, so it likely reflects a read error. The chain is built from TRBV11-2 and TRBJ2-1; a possible D gene is TRBD1 (5 bases). The CDR3 spans 16 residues. The germline CDR1 and CDR2 sequences are SGHAT and FQNNGV. CDR3 amino acids: CASSAWGGSSYNKQFF. The CDR3 bases are TGTGCCAGCAGCGCCTGGGGCGGTAGCTCCTACAATAAGCAGTTCTTC. The full variable domain, its missing parts supplied by reference TRBV11-2 and TRBJ2-1, is EAGVAQSPRYKIIEKRQSVAFWCNPISGHATLYWYQQILGQGPKLLIQFQNNGVVDDSQLPKDRFSAERLKGVDSTLKIQPAKLEDSAVYLCASSAWGGSSYNKQFFGPGTRLTVL.

The table lists this clonotype with many counts. This chain connects TRBV5-6 to TRBJ1-1; TRBD1 might be the D (5 bases). The germline gives CDR1 SGHDT, CDR2 YYEEEE. V was shortened by 0 bases and J by 10 bases, with 10 bases between the two germline ends. The CDR3 consists of 12 residues. The CDR3 coding sequence is TGTGCCAGCAGCTTGGAAGCGGGGCGAGCTTTCTTT. Protein product: CASSLEAGRAFF. Complete variable domain (other parts from reference TRBV5-6 and TRBJ1-1): DAGVTQSPTHLIKTRGQQVTLRCSPKSGHDTVSWYQQALGQGPQFIFQYYEEEERQRGNFPDRFSGHQFPNYSSELNVNALLLGDSALYLCASSLEAGRAFFGQGTRLTVV.

In its sample, this clonotype was seen many times. The chain is built from TRBV28 and TRBJ2-7, with D possibly being TRBD2 (5 bases). From germline, CDR1 is MDHEN and CDR2 SYDVKM. Trimming left V 6 bases short and J 3 bases short, with 15 bases between. CDR3 length: 14 amino acids. CDR3 residues: CASRSPGLYYEQYF. The CDR3 DNA sequence: TGTGCCAGCAGGAGCCCCGGACTTTACTACGAGCAGTACTTC.

This clonotype was counted ten times or more. V usage is TRBV7-9 and J usage is TRBJ2-3, with 9 bases lining up with TRBD1. The CDR3 contains 16 residues. Looked up from germline, CDR1 is SEHNR and CDR2 is FQNEAQ (reference sequence). The V and J ends lost 4 bases and 2 bases, in that order; junction bases with no gene match: 7. The CDR3: CASSSGQGGLTDTQYF. CDR3 DNA: TGTGCCAGCAGCTCGGGACAGGGAGGACTCACAGATACGCAGTATTTT.

At least ten counts were recorded for this clonotype. This sequence joins TRBV20-1 and TRBJ1-5; no clear D gene. Germline CDR1 and CDR2: DFQATT and SNEGSKA (reference sequence). The length of the CDR3 is 14 residues. V was trimmed by 3 bases and J by 1 base, leaving 10 bases between them. CDR3 in amino acids: CSASRGTSNQPQHF. The CDR3 bases are TGCAGTGCTAGCCGGGGAACGAGCAATCAGCCCCAGCATTTT.

This clonotype was picked up many times. The chain couples TRBV7-8 to TRBJ2-3, with 11 bases aligning to TRBD2. Germline trimming cut 5 bases from V and 2 bases from J; bases unmatched to any gene: 9. CDR1 is SGHVS and CDR2 is FQNEAQ in the germline V gene. The CDR3 extends over 17 amino acids. CDR3 loop: CASSSSGTSGPTDTQYF. CDR3 nucleotides: TGTGCCAGCAGCAGCTCCGGGACTAGCGGCCCCACAGATACGCAGTATTTT. The full variable domain, rest sourced from reference TRBV7-8 and TRBJ2-3, is GAGVSQSPRYKVAKRGQDVALRCDPISGHVSLFWYQQALGQGPEFLTYFQNEAQLDKSGLPSDRFFAERPEGSVSTLKIQRTQQEDSAVYLCASSSSGTSGPTDTQYFGPGTRLTVL.

The sample holds many counts of this clonotype. V is TRBV28 and J is TRBJ1-2, with 7 positions matching TRBD1. CDR1 and CDR2 (germline): MDHEN, SYDVKM. With V trimmed by 6 bases and J by 3 bases, 10 bases remained unmatched. The CDR3 consists of 15 residues. The CDR3 DNA is TGTGCCAGCAGCGCATCCGGGACAGAGTACTATGGCTACACCTTC. This encodes CASSASGTEYYGYTF.